The sequence of this TCR beta chain was determined in a study of cytomegalovirus exposure and HLA in healthy donors. Study-wide background: Most genotyped donors, 81% of about 400, had Caucasian-associated genetic ancestry.

When sampled, the donors appeared nominally healthy, though they likely had unrecorded immune exposures. For this clone: Its antigen is unidentified.

60 Vbeta and 13 Jbeta primers were used in PCR. Sequencing was performed with immunoSEQ multiplex PCR; in TCRdb, only in-frame clones are kept and a portion is missing. Of approximately 130,000 clones listed, over 80% are singletons. The V gene end was trimmed by 3 bases and the J gene end by 1 base; junction bases not matched to a gene: 6. Germline CDR1 reads SGDLS; CDR2 reads YYNGEE. This CDR3 is 18 amino acids long. Findings and caveats of the study: In a later analysis, at a false discovery rate of 0.05, over 15,000 TCR beta sequences matched HLA alleles. It was in a later analysis that TCR association rates were seen to vary by HLA locus, highest for DRB1 and lowest for HLA-C.

The receptor's source is a man between 40 and 49 years old in good health and CMV-seronegative. The specimen was PBMCs. V usage is TRBV9 and J usage is TRBJ2-3; 15 nucleotides align to TRBD2. The CDR3 loop reads CASSDGLAGGPGTDTQYF. The DNA for the CDR3 is TGTGCCAGCAGCGACGGACTAGCGGGAGGGCCGGGCACAGATACGCAGTATTTT.